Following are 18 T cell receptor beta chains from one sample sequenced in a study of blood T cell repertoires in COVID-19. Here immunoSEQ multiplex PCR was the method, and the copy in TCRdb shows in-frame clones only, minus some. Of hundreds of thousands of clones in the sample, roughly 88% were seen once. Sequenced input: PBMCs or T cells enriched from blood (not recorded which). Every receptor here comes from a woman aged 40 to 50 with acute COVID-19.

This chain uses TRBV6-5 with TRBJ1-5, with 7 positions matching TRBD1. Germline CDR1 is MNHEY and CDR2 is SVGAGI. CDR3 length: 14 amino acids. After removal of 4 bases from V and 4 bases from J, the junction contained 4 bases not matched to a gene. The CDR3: CASSWGRGNQPQHF. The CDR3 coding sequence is TGTGCCAGCAGTTGGGGCAGGGGGAATCAGCCCCAGCATTTT.

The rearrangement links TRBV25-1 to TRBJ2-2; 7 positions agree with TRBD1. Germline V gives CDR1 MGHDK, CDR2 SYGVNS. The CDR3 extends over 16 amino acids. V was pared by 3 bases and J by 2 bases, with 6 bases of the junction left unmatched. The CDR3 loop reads CASSDRRTGNTGELFF. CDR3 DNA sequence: TGTGCCAGCAGTGACCGAAGGACAGGCAACACCGGGGAGCTGTTTTTT.

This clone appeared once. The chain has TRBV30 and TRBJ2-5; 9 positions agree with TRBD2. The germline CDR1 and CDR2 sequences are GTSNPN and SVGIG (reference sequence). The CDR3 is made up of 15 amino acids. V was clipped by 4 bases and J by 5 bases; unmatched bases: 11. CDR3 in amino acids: CAWTKRGARGETQYF. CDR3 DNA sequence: TGTGCCTGGACGAAGCGGGGGGCCAGGGGGGAGACCCAGTACTTC.

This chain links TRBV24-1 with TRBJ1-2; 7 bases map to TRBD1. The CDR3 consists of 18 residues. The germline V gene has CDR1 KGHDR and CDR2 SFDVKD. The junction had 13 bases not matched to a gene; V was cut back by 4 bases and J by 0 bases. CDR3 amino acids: CATSDTTGTETPNYGYTF. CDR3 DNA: TGTGCCACCAGTGACACGACCGGGACAGAAACTCCTAACTATGGCTACACCTTC.

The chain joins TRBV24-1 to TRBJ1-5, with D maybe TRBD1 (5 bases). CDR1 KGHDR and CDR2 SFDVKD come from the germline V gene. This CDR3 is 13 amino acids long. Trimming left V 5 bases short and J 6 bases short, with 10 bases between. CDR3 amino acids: CATSAGRLQPQHF. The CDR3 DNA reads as TGTGCCACCAGTGCAGGGCGTCTTCAGCCCCAGCATTTT.

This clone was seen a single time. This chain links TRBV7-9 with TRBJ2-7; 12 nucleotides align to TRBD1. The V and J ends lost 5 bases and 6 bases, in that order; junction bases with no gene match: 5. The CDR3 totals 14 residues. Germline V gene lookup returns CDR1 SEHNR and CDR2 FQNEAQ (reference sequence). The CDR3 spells CASSPGTGGPEQYF. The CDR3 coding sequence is TGTGCCAGCAGCCCTGGGACAGGGGGCCCCGAGCAGTACTTC.

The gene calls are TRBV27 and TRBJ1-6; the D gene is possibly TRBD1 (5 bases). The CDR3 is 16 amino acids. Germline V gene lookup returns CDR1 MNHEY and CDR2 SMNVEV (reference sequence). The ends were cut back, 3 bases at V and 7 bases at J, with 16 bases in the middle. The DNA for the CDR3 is TGTGCCAGCAGTTTTAAGTGGTCAGGGTCAAATTCACCCCTCCACTTT. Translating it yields CASSFKWSGSNSPLHF.

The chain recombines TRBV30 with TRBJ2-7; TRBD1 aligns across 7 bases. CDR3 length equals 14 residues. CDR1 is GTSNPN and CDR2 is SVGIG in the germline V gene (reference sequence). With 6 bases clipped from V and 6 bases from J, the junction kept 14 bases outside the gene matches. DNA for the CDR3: TGTGCCTGTAACGTTTGGACAGGTTCCCTCGAGCAGTACTTC. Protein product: CACNVWTGSLEQYF.

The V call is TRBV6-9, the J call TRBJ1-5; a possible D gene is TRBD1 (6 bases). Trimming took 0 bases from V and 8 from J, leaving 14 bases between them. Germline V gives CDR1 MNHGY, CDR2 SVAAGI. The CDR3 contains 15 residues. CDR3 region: CASSYSGGGGEPQHF. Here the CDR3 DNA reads TGTGCCAGCAGTTATTCAGGGGGGGGCGGGGAGCCCCAGCATTTT.

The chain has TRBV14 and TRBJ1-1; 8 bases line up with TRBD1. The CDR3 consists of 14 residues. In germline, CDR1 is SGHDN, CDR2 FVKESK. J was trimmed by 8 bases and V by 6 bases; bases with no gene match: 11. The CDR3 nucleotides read TGTGCCAGCAGTCGATCGGGACAGGTTGAGGAAGCTTTCTTT. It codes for CASSRSGQVEEAFF.

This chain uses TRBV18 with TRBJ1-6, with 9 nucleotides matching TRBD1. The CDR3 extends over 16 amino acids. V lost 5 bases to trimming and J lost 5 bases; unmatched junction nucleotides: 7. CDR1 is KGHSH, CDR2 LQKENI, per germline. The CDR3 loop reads CASSDGQGNHNSPLHF. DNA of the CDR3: TGTGCCAGCTCAGACGGACAGGGGAACCATAATTCACCCCTCCACTTT.

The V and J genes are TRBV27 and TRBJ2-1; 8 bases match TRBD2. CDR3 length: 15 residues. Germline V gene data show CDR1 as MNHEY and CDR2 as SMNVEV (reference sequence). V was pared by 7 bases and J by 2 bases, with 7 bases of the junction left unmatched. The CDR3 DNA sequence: TGTGCCAGCACCCTAAGCGGGGGCCCCTACAATGAGCAGTTCTTC. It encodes CASTLSGGPYNEQFF.

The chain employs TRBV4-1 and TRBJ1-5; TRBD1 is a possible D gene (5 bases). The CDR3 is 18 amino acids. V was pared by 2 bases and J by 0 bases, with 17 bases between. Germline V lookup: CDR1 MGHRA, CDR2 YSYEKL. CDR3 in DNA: TGCGCCAGCAGCCAAATTCGGGGGGACCTCCTTAGCAATCAGCCCCAGCATTTT. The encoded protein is CASSQIRGDLLSNQPQHF.

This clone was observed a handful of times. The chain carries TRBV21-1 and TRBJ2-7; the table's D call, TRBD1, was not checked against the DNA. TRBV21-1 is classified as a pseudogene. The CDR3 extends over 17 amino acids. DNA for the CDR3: TGTGCCAGCAGCAAAGGGGGTTGTTGGGACAGTACCTACGAGCAGTACTTC. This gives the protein CASSKGGCWDSTYEQYF.

Here the CDR3 reads CASSAGTSGPTDTQYF. DNA for the CDR3: TGTGCCAGCAGTGCTGGGACTAGCGGCCCCACAGATACGCAGTATTTT. J is TRBJ2-3 and V is TRBV2; 11 bases map to TRBD2. V lost 4 bases, J lost 2 bases, and 5 bases stayed unmatched. The CDR3 loop spans 16 amino acids. Germline CDR1 is SNHLY and CDR2 is FYNNEI.

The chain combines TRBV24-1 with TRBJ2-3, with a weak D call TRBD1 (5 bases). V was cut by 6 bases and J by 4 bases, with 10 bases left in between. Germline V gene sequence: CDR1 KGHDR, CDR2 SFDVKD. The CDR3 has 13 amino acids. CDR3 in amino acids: CATSKGFADTQYF. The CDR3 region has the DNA TGTGCCACCAGTAAGGGGTTCGCAGATACGCAGTATTTT.

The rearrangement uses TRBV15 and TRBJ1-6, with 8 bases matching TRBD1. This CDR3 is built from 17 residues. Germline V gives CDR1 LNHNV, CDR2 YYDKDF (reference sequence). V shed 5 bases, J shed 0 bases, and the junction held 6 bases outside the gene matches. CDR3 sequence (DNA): TGTGCCACCAGCGGTACAGGGGGTGGCTCCTATAATTCACCCCTCCACTTT. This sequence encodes CATSGTGGGSYNSPLHF.

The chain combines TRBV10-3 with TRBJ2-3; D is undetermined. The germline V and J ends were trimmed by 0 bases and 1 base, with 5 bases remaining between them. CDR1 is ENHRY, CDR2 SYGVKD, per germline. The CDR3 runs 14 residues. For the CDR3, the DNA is TGTGCCATCAGTGAGTCGCCAGGCACAGATACGCAGTATTTT. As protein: CAISESPGTDTQYF.